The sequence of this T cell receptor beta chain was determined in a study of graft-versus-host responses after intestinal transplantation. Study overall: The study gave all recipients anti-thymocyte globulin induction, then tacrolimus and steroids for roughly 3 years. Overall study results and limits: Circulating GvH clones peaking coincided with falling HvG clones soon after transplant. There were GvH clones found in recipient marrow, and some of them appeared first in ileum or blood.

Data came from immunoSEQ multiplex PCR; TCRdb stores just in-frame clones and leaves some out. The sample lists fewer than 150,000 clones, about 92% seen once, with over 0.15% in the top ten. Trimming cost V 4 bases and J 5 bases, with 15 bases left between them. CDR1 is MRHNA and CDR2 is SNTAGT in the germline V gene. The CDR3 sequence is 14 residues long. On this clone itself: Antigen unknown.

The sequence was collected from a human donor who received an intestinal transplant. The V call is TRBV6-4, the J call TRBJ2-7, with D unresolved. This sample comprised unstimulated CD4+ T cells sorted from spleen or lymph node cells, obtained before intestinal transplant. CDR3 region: CASSVDLGSHEQYF. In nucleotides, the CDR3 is TGTGCCAGCAGTGTTGATTTGGGTAGTCACGAGCAGTACTTC.